There are many counts of the clone carrying this T cell receptor (beta chain). TCRdb itself ran the 5' RACE reads through MiXCR, one entry per CDR3 protein. The sample holds about 560,000 distinct CDR3 sequences, around a sixth seen once. These data come from a study of T-cell memory formation after mild COVID-19. CDR1 and CDR2 from the germline V gene are SGHRS and YFSETQ. V lost 6 bases to trimming and J lost 5 bases; unmatched junction nucleotides: 13. This CDR3 has 15 amino acids. This rearrangement joins TRBV5-1 to TRBJ2-7; TRBD2 aligns across 8 bases. The sequenced material came from PBMCs or a T cell subset sorted from them (not recorded which). The clonotype originates from an adult woman who had mild COVID-19 (a few samples of this study predate the infection). Cell type and time point are not known. CDR3 in DNA: TGCGCCAGCACCCCCGTCGGGGGGGCCGGGAACGAGCAGTACTTC. The encoded protein is CASTPVGGAGNEQYF.